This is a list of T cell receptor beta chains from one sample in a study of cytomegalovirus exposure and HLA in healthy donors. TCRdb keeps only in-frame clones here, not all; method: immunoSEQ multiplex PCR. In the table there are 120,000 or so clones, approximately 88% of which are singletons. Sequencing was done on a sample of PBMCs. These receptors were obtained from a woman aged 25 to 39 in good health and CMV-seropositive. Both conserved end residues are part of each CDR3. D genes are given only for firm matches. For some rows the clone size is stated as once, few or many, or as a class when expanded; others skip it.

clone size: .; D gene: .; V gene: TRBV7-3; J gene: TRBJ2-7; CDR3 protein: CASSLYPPPQVQQDF; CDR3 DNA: TGTGCCAGCAGCTTATACCCGCCCCCCCAGGTTCAACAGGACTTC
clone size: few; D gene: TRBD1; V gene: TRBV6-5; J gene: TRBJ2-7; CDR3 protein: CASSERTGPYEQYF; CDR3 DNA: TGTGCCAGCAGTGAACGGACAGGGCCCTACGAGCAGTACTTC
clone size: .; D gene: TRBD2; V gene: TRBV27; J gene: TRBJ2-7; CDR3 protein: CASSPLAGVLGEQYF; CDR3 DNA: TGTGCCAGCAGTCCCTTAGCGGGAGTCCTGGGCGAGCAGTACTTC
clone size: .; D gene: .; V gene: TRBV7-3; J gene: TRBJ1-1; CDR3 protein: CASSLGHRNTEAFF; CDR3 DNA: TGTGCCAGCAGCTTGGGACACCGGAACACTGAAGCTTTCTTT
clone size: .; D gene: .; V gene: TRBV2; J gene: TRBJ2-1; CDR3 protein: CASSEVGSYGEQFF; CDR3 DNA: TGTGCCAGCAGTGAAGTGGGTAGCTACGGTGAGCAGTTCTTC
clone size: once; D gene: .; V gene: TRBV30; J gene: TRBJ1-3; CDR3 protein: CAWRGSSGNTIYF; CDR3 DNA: TGTGCCTGGAGGGGGAGCTCTGGAAACACCATATATTTT
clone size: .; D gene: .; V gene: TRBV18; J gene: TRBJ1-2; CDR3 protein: CASSPPGAYGYTF; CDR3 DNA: TGTGCCAGCTCACCACCAGGAGCCTATGGCTACACCTTC
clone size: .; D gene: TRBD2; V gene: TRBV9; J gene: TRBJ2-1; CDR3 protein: CARSRKREIADEQFF; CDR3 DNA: TGTGCCAGAAGCCGAAAGCGGGAGATAGCGGATGAGCAGTTCTTC
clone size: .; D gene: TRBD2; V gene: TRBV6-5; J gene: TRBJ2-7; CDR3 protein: CASTPRSGAYEQYF; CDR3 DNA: TGTGCCAGCACCCCACGGAGCGGGGCCTACGAGCAGTACTTC
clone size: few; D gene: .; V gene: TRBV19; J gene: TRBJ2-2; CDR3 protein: CASSTSGYTGELFF; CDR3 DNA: TGTGCCAGTAGTACCAGCGGGTACACCGGGGAGCTGTTTTTT